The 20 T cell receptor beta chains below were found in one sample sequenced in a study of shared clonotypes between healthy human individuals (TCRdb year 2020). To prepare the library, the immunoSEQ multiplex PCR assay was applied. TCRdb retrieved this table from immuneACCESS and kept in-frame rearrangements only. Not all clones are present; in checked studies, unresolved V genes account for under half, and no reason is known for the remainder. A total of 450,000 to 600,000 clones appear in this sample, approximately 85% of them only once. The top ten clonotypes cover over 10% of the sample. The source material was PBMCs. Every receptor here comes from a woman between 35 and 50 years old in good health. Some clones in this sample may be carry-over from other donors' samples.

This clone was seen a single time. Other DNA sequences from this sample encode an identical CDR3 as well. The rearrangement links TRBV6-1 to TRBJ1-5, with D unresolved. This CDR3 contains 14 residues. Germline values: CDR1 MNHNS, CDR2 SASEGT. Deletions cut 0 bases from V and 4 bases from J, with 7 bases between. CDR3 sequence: CASSEAGGNQPQHF. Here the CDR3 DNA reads TGTGCCAGCAGTGAAGCGGGCGGTAATCAGCCCCAGCATTTT.

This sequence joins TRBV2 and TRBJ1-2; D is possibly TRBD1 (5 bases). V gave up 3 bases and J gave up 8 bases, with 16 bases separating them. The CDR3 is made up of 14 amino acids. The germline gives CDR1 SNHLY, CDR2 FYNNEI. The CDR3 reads CASSDQSGRKGYTF. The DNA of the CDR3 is TGTGCCAGCAGTGATCAGTCAGGGCGGAAGGGCTACACCTTC.

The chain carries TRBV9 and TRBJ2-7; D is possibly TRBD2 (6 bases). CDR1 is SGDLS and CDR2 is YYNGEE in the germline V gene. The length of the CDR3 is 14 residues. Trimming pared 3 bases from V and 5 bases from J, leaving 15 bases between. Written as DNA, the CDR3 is TGTGCCAGCAGCGCCCGATCTAGCGACCACGAGCAGTACTTC. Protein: CASSARSSDHEQYF.

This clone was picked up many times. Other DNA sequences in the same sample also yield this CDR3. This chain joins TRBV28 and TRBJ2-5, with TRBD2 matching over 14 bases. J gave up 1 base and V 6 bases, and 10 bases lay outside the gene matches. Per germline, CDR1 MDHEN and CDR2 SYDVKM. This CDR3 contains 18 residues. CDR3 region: CASSPGLAGASAQETQYF. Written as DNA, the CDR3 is TGTGCCAGCAGCCCGGGACTAGCGGGAGCTTCAGCCCAAGAGACCCAGTACTTC.

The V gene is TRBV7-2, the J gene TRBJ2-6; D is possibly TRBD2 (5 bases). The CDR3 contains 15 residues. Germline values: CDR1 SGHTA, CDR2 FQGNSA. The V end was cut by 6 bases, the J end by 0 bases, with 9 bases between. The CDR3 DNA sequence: TGTGCCAGCAGTAGAGGGAACTCTGGGGCCAACGTCCTGACTTTC. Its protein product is CASSRGNSGANVLTF.

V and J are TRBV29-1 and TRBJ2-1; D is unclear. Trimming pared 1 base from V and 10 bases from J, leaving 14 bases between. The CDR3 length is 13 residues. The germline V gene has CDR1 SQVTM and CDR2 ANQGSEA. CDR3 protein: CSVEVKPDLEQFF. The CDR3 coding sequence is TGCAGCGTTGAAGTAAAGCCGGACCTCGAGCAGTTCTTC.

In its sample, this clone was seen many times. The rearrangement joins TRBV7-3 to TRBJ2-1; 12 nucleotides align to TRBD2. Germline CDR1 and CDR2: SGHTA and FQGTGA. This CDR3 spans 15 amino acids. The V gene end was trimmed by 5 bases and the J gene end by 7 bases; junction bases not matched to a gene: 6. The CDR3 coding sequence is TGTGCCAGCAGCCCGACTAGCGGGAGTGGAAATGAGCAGTTCTTC. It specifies CASSPTSGSGNEQFF.

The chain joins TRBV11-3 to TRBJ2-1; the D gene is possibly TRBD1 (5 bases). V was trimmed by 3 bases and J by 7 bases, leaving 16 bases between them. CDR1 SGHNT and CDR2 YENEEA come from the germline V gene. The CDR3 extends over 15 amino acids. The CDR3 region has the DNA TGTGCCAGCAGCTTGGGCCGTCATAAGGGGAATGAGCAGTTCTTC. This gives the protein CASSLGRHKGNEQFF.

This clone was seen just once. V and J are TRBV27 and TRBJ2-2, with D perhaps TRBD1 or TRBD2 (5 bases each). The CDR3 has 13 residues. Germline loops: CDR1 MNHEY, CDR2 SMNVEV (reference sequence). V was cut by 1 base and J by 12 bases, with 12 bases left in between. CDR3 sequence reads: CASSLWDPLQLFF. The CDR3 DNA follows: TGTGCCAGCAGTTTATGGGACCCGCTCCAGCTGTTTTTT.

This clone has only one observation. The CDR3: CASSSLGGTGQETQYF. The CDR3 nucleotides read TGTGCCAGCAGCTCATTGGGGGGCACCGGGCAAGAGACCCAGTACTTC. The chain carries TRBV7-3 and TRBJ2-5; possibly TRBD1 or TRBD2 for D (6 bases each). This CDR3 has 16 amino acids. Deletions cut 4 bases from V and 2 bases from J, with 17 bases between. The germline gives CDR1 SGHTA, CDR2 FQGTGA. Based on the CDR3 plus reference TRBV7-3 and TRBJ2-5, the full variable domain is GAGVSQTPSNKVTEKGKYVELRCDPISGHTALYWYRQSLGQGPEFLIYFQGTGAADDSGLPNDRFFAVRPEGSVSTLKIQRTERGDSAVYLCASSSLGGTGQETQYFGPGTRLLVL.

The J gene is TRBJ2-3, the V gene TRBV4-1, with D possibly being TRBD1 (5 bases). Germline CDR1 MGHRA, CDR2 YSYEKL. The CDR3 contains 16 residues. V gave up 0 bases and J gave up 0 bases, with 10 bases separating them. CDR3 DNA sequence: TGCGCCAGCAGCCAAGATCAGGGTCTCAGCACAGATACGCAGTATTTT. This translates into CASSQDQGLSTDTQYF.

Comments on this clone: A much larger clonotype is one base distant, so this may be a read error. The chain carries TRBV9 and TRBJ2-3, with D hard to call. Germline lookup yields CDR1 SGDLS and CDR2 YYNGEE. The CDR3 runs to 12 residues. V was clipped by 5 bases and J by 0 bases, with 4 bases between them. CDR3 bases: TGTGCCAGCAGTTCGAGCACAGATACGCAGTATTTT. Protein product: CASSSSTDTQYF.

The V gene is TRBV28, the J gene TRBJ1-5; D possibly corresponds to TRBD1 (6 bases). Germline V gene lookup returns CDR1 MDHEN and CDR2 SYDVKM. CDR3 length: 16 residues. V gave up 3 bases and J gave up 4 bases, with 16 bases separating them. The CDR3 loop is CASSFWTDRPNQPQHF. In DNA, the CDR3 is TGTGCCAGCAGTTTCTGGACAGATAGACCTAATCAGCCCCAGCATTTT.

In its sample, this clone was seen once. CDR3 sequence reads: CASSYSTGPSTDTQYF. In DNA, the CDR3 is TGTGCCAGCAGTTACTCGACAGGGCCTAGCACAGATACGCAGTATTTT. This chain connects TRBV6-5 to TRBJ2-3; 7 bases fit TRBD1. V dropped 0 bases and J dropped 0; count of bases not matched to a gene: 3. Germline CDR1 is MNHEY and CDR2 is SVGAGI. The CDR3 has 16 amino acids.

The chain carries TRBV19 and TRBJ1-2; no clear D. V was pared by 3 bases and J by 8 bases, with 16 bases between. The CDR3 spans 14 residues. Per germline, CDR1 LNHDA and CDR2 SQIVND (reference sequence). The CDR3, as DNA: TGTGCCAGTAGTATTAGGTCCGGGATGCGCGGCTACACCTTC. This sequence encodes CASSIRSGMRGYTF.

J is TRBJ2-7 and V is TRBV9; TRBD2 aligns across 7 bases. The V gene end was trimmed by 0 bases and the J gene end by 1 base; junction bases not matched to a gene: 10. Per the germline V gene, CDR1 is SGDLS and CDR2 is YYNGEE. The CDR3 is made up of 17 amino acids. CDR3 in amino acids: CASSVALAGDRSYEQYF. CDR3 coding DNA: TGTGCCAGCAGCGTAGCTCTGGCGGGAGATCGGTCCTACGAGCAGTACTTC.

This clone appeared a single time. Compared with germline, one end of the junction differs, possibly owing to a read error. CDR3 in amino acids: CASSPLDRVNYGYTF. The CDR3 coding sequence is TGTGCCAGCAGCCCCCTGGACAGGGTGAATTATGGTTACACCTTC. V and J are TRBV27 and TRBJ1-2; 8 nucleotides align to TRBD1. Germline V gene data show CDR1 as MNHEY and CDR2 as SMNVEV (reference sequence). This CDR3 region has 15 residues.

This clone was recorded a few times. The CDR3: CASRNTGARSYEQYF. The CDR3 DNA is TGTGCCAGCAGAAATACAGGGGCGCGCTCCTACGAGCAGTACTTC. This chain uses TRBV6-6 with TRBJ2-7, with 7 bases matching TRBD1. Trimming removed 6 bases from V and 0 bases from J; junction bases left unmatched: 8. The CDR3 length is 15 residues. CDR1 MNHNY and CDR2 SVGAGI come from the germline V gene (reference sequence).

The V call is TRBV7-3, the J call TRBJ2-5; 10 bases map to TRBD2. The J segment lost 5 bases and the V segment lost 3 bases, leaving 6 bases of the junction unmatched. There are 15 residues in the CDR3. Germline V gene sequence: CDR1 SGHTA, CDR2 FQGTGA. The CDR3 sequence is CASSFSGLASETQYF. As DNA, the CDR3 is TGTGCCAGCAGCTTTTCGGGACTAGCGAGTGAGACCCAGTACTTC.

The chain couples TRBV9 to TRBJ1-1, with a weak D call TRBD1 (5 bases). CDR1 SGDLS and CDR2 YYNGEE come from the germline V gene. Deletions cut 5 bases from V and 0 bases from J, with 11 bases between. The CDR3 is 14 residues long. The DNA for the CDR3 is TGTGCCAGCAGAGAGAGGGACTTGAACACTGAAGCTTTCTTT. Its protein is CASRERDLNTEAFF.